Each of the 7 T cell receptor beta chains below was sequenced from the same sample in a study of response to subunit inactivated influenza vaccine. From the RT-PCR reads, TCRdb called clonotypes with MiXCR, one entry per CDR3 protein. The sample includes 800,000 to 1,000,000 distinct CDR3 sequences, around 21% of them seen just once. The source was PBMCs from blood, collected 4 to 6 days after vaccination. The receptors stem from a man aged 50-59 years who received an inactivated influenza vaccine.

The chain has TRBV7-2 and TRBJ2-5, with TRBD2 matching over 7 bases. CDR3 length equals 17 residues. Germline V gene sequence: CDR1 SGHTA, CDR2 FQGNSA. The junction had 17 bases not matched to a gene; V was cut back by 5 bases and J by 5 bases. The CDR3 region has the DNA TGTGCCAGCAGCCCTCGACAGCCCGGGGGGTTAAGGGAGACCCAGTACTTC. It codes for CASSPRQPGGLRETQYF.

The chain carries TRBV10-2 and TRBJ2-7; tentative D call: TRBD2 (6 bases). Germline CDR1 and CDR2: WSHSY and SAAADI. The V end lost 3 bases, the J end lost 4 bases, and 10 bases lay between the germline ends. The CDR3 consists of 13 residues. The DNA for the CDR3 is TGCGCCAGCAGTGACGGGGCGGGGTACGAGCAGTACTTC. Translation gives CASSDGAGYEQYF.

The rearrangement joins TRBV10-3 to TRBJ1-6; D is ambiguous. The germline CDR1 and CDR2 sequences are ENHRY and SYGVKD. The CDR3 runs to 14 residues. Trimming removed 4 bases at V and 8 bases at J, with 12 bases between. DNA of the CDR3: TGTGCCATCAGTGCGACACCGAGTGATTCACCCCTCCACTTT. This encodes CAISATPSDSPLHF.

The rearrangement uses TRBV29-1 and TRBJ2-7; 11 positions match TRBD2. This CDR3 is built from 15 residues. Trimming at V came to 2 bases and at J to 6 bases, leaving 9 bases not matched to a gene. Germline V lookup: CDR1 SQVTM, CDR2 ANQGSEA. The CDR3 loop is CSVEPTSGVLGEQYF. CDR3 sequence (DNA): TGCAGCGTTGAACCGACTAGCGGGGTTTTGGGCGAGCAGTACTTC.

This clonotype was seen a few times. The chain uses TRBV7-2 and TRBJ2-3, with no clear D. Trimming removed 4 bases from V and 6 bases from J, with 14 bases in between. The CDR3 is 14 amino acids. The germline gives CDR1 SGHTA, CDR2 FQGNSA. The CDR3 nucleotides read TGTGCCAGCAGCTCCCGGGCCCTGTCGGATACGCAGTATTTT. The encoded protein is CASSSRALSDTQYF.

This clonotype was seen a handful of times. The chain is built from TRBV7-8 and TRBJ2-5; possible D gene TRBD1, 5 bases. CDR3 length equals 17 residues. The V and J ends lost 1 base and 5 bases respectively, with 20 bases between them. CDR1 is SGHVS, CDR2 FQNEAQ, per germline. The CDR3 region is CASSLGIDSSLGETQYF. CDR3 coding DNA: TGTGCCAGCAGCTTAGGCATCGACAGCAGCCTCGGCGAGACCCAGTACTTC.

This sequence joins TRBV6-2 or TRBV6-3 and TRBJ2-3; 9 nucleotides line up with TRBD1. In germline, CDR1 is MNHEY, CDR2 SVGEGT. V lost 0 bases to trimming and J lost 3 bases; unmatched junction nucleotides: 4. The CDR3 is 16 residues long. CDR3 region: CASSYSGTGKTDTQYF. CDR3 sequence (DNA): TGTGCCAGCAGTTACTCGGGGACAGGGAAGACAGATACGCAGTATTTT.